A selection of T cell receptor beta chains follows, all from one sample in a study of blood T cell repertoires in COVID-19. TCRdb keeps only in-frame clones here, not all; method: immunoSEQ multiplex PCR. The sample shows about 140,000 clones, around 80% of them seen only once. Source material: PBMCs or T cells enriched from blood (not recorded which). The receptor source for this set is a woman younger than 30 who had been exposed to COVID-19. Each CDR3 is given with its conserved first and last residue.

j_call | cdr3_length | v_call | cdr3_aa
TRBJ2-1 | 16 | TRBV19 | CASSPLGAGSYNEQFF
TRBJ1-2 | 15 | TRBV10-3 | CAISHLDSVTQGYTF
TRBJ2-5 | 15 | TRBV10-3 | CAISGRDRGQETQYF
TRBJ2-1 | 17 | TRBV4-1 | CASSRTTRLAGGNEQFF
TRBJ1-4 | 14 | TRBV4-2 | CASSSYREAEKLFF
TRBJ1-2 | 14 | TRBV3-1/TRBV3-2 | CASSPDRGIYGYTF
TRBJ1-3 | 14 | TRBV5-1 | CASSLGAQENTIYF
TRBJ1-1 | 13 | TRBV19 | CASSIGGLPGAFF
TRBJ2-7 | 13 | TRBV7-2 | CASSLGLDREQYF
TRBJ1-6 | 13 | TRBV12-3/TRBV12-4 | CASSFGVSSPLHF
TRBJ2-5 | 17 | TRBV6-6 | CASSPGPQPGGQETQYF
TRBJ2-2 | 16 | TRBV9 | CASSAPGQGITGELFF
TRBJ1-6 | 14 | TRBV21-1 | CASSVNNINSPLHF
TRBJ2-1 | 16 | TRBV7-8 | CASSPHRTGTYNEQFF
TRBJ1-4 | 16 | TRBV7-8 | CASSTPQRGRAEKLFF
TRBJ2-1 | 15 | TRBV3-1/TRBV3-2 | CASSHRDRGHNEQFF
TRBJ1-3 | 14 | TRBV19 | CASKGGSSGNTIYF
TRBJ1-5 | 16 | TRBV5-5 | CASSLGGGLSNQPQHF
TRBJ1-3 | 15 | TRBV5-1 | CASSMGQGGGNTIYF
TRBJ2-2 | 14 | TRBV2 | CASRQGSSTGELFF
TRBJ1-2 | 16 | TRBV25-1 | CASSDPDRGLGYGYTF
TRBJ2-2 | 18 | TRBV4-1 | CASSPMSGLAENTGELFF
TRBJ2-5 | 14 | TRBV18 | CASSPSSGGETQYF
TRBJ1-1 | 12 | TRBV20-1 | CSASPQDTEAFF
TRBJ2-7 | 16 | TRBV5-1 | CASSSLAGTGTYEQYF
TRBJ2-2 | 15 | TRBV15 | CATSEAGGRTGELFF
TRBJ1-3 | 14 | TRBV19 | CASSIEASGNTIYF
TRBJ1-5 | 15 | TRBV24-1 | CATSSGGAGNQPQHF
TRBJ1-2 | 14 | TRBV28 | CASRTGQAGGGYTF
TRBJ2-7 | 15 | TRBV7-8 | CASSSLTSGGYEQYF
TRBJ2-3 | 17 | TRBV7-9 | CASSLGLSGRATDTQYF
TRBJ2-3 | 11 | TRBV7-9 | CASSSASGQYF
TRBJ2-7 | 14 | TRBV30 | CALGGKARTYEQYF
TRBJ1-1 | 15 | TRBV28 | CASSSRDILNTEAFF
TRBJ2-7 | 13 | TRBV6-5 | CASVGTSAYEQYF
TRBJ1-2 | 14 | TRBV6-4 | CASSVNRGDDLYTF
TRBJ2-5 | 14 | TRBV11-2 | CASSSSGGGETQYF
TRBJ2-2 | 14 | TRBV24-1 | CATRGRGNTGELFF
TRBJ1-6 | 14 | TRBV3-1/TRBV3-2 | CASSPQGTNSPLHF
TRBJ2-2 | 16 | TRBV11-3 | CASSGTRGIDTGELFF
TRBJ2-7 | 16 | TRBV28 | CASFRGGTGGSYEQYF
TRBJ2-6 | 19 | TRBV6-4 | CASSGAPGQGYSGANVLTF
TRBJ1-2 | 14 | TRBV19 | CASSPEGQGYGYTF
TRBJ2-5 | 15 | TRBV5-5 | CASSLMGQGQETQYF
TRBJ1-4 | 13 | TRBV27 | CASRTGAGEKLFF
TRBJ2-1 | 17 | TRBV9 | CASSGEALADPYNEQFF
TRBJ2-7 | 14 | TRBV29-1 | CSVVPSPLIYEQYF
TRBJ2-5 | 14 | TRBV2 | CASSPRTGEETQYF
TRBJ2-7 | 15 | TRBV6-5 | CASSATGTGSYEQYF